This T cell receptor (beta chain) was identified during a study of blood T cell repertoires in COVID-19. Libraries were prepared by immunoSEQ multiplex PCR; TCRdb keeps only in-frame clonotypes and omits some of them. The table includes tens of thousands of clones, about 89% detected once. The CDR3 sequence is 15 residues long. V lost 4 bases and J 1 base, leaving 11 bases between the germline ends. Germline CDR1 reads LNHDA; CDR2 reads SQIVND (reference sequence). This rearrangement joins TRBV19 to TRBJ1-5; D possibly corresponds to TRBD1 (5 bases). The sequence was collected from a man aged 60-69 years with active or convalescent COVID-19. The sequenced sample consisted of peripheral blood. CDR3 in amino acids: CASSTVDSSNQPQHF. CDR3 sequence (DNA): TGTGCCAGTAGTACAGTAGACAGCAGCAATCAGCCCCAGCATTTT. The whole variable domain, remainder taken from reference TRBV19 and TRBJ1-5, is DGGITQSPKYLFRKEGQNVTLSCEQNLNHDAMYWYRQDPGQGLRLIYYSQIVNDFQKGDIAEGYSVSREKKESFPLTVTSAQKNPTAFYLCASSTVDSSNQPQHFGDGTRLSIL.